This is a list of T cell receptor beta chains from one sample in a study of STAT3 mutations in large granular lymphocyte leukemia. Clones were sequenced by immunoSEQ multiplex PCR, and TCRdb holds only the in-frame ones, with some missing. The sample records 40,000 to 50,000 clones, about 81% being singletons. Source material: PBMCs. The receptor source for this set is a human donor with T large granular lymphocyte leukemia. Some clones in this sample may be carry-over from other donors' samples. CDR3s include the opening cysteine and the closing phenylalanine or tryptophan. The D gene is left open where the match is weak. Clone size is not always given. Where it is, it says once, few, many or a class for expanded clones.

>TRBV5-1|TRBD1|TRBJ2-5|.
CASSLGQGETQYF
TGCGCCAGCAGCTTGGGACAGGGGGAGACCCAGTACTTC
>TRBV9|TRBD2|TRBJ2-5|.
CASSFSGGQETQYF
TGTGCCAGCAGCTTTAGCGGGGGCCAAGAGACCCAGTACTTC
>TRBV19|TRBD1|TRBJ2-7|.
CASSISRGLRYEQYF
TGTGCCAGTAGTATCTCTAGGGGGCTGAGATACGAGCAGTACTTC
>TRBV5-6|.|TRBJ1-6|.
CASSLTDGGLHF
TGTGCCAGCAGCTTGACGGACGGCGGCCTCCACTTT
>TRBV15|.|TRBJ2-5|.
CATSRVRRGGAQGTQYF
TGTGCCACCAGCAGAGTCCGAAGGGGGGGCGCGCAAGGCACCCAGTACTTC
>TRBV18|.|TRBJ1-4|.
CASSPRQGFGDEKLFF
TGTGCCAGCTCACCACGCCAGGGATTCGGGGATGAAAAACTGTTTTTT
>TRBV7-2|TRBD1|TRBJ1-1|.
CASSLRDRNTEAFF
TGTGCCAGCAGCTTAAGGGACAGGAACACTGAAGCTTTCTTT
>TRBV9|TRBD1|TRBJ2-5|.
CASSHTGGRETQYF
TGTGCCAGCAGCCACACAGGGGGCCGAGAGACCCAGTACTTC
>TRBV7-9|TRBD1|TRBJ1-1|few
CASSPRQGNTEAFF
TGTGCCAGCAGCCCTAGACAGGGGAATACTGAAGCTTTCTTT
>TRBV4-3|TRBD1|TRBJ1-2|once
CASSTRTGSYGYTF
TGCGCCAGCAGCACGCGGACAGGGTCCTATGGCTACACCTTC
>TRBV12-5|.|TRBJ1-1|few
CASGLHTGTEAFF
TGTGCTAGTGGTTTGCACACAGGAACTGAAGCTTTCTTT
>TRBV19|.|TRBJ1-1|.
CASSIVWGQRNTEAFF
TGTGCCAGTAGTATTGTTTGGGGGCAGAGGAACACTGAAGCTTTCTTT
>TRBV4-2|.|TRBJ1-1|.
CASSQGAEAFF
TGTGCCAGCAGCCAAGGAGCGGAAGCTTTCTTT
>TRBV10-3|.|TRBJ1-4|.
CAISDRTNEKLFF
TGTGCCATCAGTGATAGAACTAATGAAAAACTGTTTTTT
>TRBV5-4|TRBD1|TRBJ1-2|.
CASSPGQDLYGYTF
TGTGCCAGCAGCCCGGGACAGGACCTCTATGGCTACACCTTC